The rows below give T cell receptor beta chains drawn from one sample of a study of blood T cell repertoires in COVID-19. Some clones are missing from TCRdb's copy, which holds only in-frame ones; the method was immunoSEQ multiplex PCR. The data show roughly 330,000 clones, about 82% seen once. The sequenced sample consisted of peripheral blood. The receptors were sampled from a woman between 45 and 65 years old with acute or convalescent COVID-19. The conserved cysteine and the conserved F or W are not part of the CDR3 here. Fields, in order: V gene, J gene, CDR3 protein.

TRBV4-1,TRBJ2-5,ASSQGGEETQY
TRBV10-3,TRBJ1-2,AISESTTGINYGYT
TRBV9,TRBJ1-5,ASSVAPNQPQH
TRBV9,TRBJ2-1,ASSVEYRKSSYNEQF
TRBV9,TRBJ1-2,ASSVGYRGSYGYT
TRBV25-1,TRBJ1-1,ASTLGGPPGTEAF
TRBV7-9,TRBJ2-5,ASSLPGLAAQETQY
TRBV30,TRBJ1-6,AWSVQGQAWRWNSPLH
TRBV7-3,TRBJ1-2,ASSLIFGYGYT
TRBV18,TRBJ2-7,ASSPPGGPRSYEQY
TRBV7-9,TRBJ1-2,ASSLWDRGYGYT
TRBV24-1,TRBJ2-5,ATRGLQETQY
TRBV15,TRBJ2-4,ATSRNRQGKKNIQY
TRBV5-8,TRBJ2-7,ASSWGTGDLVEQY
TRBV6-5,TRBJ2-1,ASSYYASGSSEQF
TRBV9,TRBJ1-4,ASSLGQSNEKLF
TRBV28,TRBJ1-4,ASSFAGQGTKLF
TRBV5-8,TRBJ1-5,ARYRGVDNQPQH
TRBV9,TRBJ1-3,ASSGGPGQGFPGNTIY
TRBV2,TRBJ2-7,ASRRQGENEQY
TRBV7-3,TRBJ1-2,ASSTGQGGGYT
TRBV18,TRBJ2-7,ASSGTGNYEQY
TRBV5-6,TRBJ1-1,ASSLTGGLEAF
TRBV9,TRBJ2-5,ASSVALAAQETQY
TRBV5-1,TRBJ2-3,ASIQAVGTDTQY
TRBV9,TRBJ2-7,ASSVGPLQAGYEQY